Listed below are T cell receptor beta chains from one sample, sequenced in a study of blood T cell repertoires in COVID-19. Measured with immunoSEQ multiplex PCR; TCRdb has only the in-frame clones, and not every one. The sample contains around 260,000 clones, about nine tenths of which appear only once. Sequencing was done on a sample of peripheral blood. All receptors come from a woman between 40 and 55 years old who had recovered from COVID-19. CDR3s include the opening cysteine and the closing phenylalanine or tryptophan. Fields, in order: D gene, clone size, J gene, V gene, CDR3 protein, CDR3 DNA. D genes are given only for firm matches. A row's size may be missing; if present it is once, few, many or a size class.

>TRBD2|NA|TRBJ2-7|TRBV27
CASSFEKPGLGYEQYF
TGTGCCAGCAGTTTCGAAAAGCCGGGACTAGGCTACGAGCAGTACTTC
>NA|NA|TRBJ2-3|TRBV3-1/TRBV3-2
CASSPQADTQYF
TGTGCCAGCAGCCCTCAGGCCGATACGCAGTATTTT
>NA|NA|TRBJ1-5|TRBV10-1
CASSEPRTSGDSNQPQHF
TGCGCCAGCAGTGAGCCCCGGACTAGCGGGGATAGCAATCAGCCCCAGCATTTT
>NA|NA|TRBJ1-1|TRBV11-2
CASSLVPLTGAEAFF
TGTGCCAGCAGCTTAGTCCCCCTAACAGGAGCTGAAGCTTTCTTT
>TRBD2|NA|TRBJ2-1|TRBV30
CAWSTAGGGLYNEQFF
TGTGCCTGGAGTACCGCGGGGGGGGGCCTCTACAATGAGCAGTTCTTC
>NA|NA|TRBJ1-3|TRBV5-8
CASSWDSRSGNTIYF
TGTGCCAGCAGCTGGGACTCACGCTCTGGAAACACCATATATTTT
>NA|NA|TRBJ2-3|TRBV14
CASSPPGDTQYF
TGTGCCAGCAGCCCCCCGGGGGATACGCAGTATTTT
>NA|NA|TRBJ2-2|TRBV6-5
CASRNSGTGELFF
TGTGCCAGCAGAAATTCGGGAACCGGGGAGCTGTTTTTT
>TRBD1|NA|TRBJ2-5|TRBV19
CASSNPETGRETQYF
TGTGCCAGTAGTAACCCGGAGACAGGGCGGGAGACCCAGTACTTC
>NA|NA|TRBJ2-7|TRBV21-1
CATSSGRF
TGTGCCACCTCGAGTGGGCGATTC
>TRBD2|once|TRBJ2-5|TRBV28
CASSLIRYPTSGRRETQYF
TGTGCCAGCAGTTTAATTCGTTACCCGACTAGCGGGAGAAGAGAGACCCAGTACTTC
>TRBD1|NA|TRBJ2-5|TRBV27
CASSLSQGAGETQYF
TGTGCCAGCAGTTTATCGCAGGGGGCAGGGGAGACCCAGTACTTC
>TRBD1|NA|TRBJ1-4|TRBV4-1
CASSQDLRGPYGEKLFF
TGCGCCAGCAGCCAAGACCTAAGGGGGCCCTACGGCGAAAAACTGTTTTTT
>TRBD2|NA|TRBJ2-7|TRBV6-5
CASSYSGRGSSYEQYF
TGTGCCAGCAGTTATAGTGGGCGGGGGAGCTCCTACGAGCAGTACTTC
>TRBD2|NA|TRBJ2-1|TRBV6-5
CASTPGLGYNEQFF
TGTGCCAGCACCCCGGGACTAGGCTACAATGAGCAGTTCTTC
>TRBD2|once|TRBJ2-3|TRBV14
CASSHNLAGVGDTQYF
TGTGCCAGCAGCCACAATCTAGCGGGAGTAGGAGATACGCAGTATTTT
>NA|NA|TRBJ2-7|TRBV7-8
CASSLARPILTYEQYF
TGTGCCAGCAGCTTAGCGCGTCCGATACTGACCTACGAGCAGTACTTC
>NA|NA|TRBJ1-3|TRBV3-1/TRBV3-2
CASSQGAEGNTIYF
TGTGCCAGCAGCCAGGGGGCGGAGGGAAACACCATATATTTT
>NA|once|TRBJ2-3|TRBV27
CASSLEGAGTTDTQYF
TGTGCCAGCAGTTTGGAGGGAGCGGGGACAACAGATACGCAGTATTTT
>TRBD2|NA|TRBJ2-1|TRBV30
CAWSVGGSNEQFF
TGTGCCTGGAGTGTGGGCGGGAGCAATGAGCAGTTCTTC
>TRBD1|NA|TRBJ1-1|TRBV2
CASSARGGFEAFF
TGTGCCAGCAGTGCTCGAGGGGGCTTTGAAGCTTTCTTT
>NA|NA|TRBJ1-5|TRBV5-5
CASSLGELNQPQHF
TGTGCCAGCAGCTTGGGAGAACTAAATCAGCCCCAGCATTTT
>TRBD2|many|TRBJ2-3|TRBV4-2
CASSPVTSGTDTQYF
TGTGCCAGCAGCCCAGTGACTAGCGGAACAGATACGCAGTATTTT
>TRBD2|NA|TRBJ2-1|TRBV19
CASSDLAGVGNEQFF
TGTGCCAGTAGTGACCTAGCGGGAGTGGGGAATGAGCAGTTCTTC
>NA|NA|TRBJ2-3|TRBV11-2
CASSLVRQGRGTDTQYF
TGTGCCAGCAGCTTAGTTCGGCAGGGTAGGGGGACAGATACGCAGTATTTT
>NA|NA|TRBJ1-2|TRBV21-1
CASPRQGKYGYTF
TGTGCCAGTCCTCGACAGGGGAAATATGGCTACACCTTC
>TRBD2|NA|TRBJ2-5|TRBV3-1/TRBV3-2
CASSHPASGSSGETQYF
TGTGCCAGCAGCCACCCCGCTAGCGGGAGTTCCGGAGAGACCCAGTACTTC
>TRBD1|NA|TRBJ2-5|TRBV12-3/TRBV12-4
CATKTGGKETQYF
TGTGCCACCAAGACAGGGGGCAAAGAGACCCAGTACTTC
>TRBD2|NA|TRBJ2-1|TRBV9
CASSVVSSGSDEQFF
TGTGCCAGCAGCGTAGTGTCTAGCGGGAGCGATGAGCAGTTCTTC
>NA|NA|TRBJ2-2|TRBV5-1
CASSSTGSANTGELFF
TGCGCCAGCAGCAGTACAGGTTCGGCGAACACCGGGGAGCTGTTTTTT
>NA|few|TRBJ1-2|TRBV11-3
CASSLDQGYGYTF
TGTGCCAGCAGCTTAGATCAGGGATATGGCTACACCTTC
>TRBD1|NA|TRBJ1-1|TRBV5-6
CASSLEDRGYTEAFF
TGTGCCAGCAGCTTGGAGGACAGGGGGTACACTGAAGCTTTCTTT
>NA|NA|TRBJ2-3|TRBV10-3
CAISIRDTDTQYF
TGTGCCATCAGTATCCGCGACACAGATACGCAGTATTTT
>TRBD2|NA|TRBJ2-6|TRBV19
CASSIGGGTGANVLTF
TGTGCCAGTAGTATTGGCGGGGGGACTGGGGCCAACGTCCTGACTTTC
>NA|NA|TRBJ1-2|TRBV19
CASSTGRESYGYTF
TGTGCCAGTAGTACTGGCAGGGAATCCTATGGCTACACCTTC
>TRBD1|NA|TRBJ1-6|TRBV5-4
CASSRDRGDSPLHF
TGTGCCAGCAGCAGGGACAGGGGGGATTCACCCCTCCACTTT
>TRBD2|NA|TRBJ2-7|TRBV29-1
CSTRSGMGNEQYF
TGCAGCACCCGTAGCGGGATGGGCAACGAGCAGTACTTC
>NA|NA|TRBJ2-7|TRBV10-3
CAISESGRGVYEQYF
TGTGCCATCAGTGAGTCCGGACGGGGTGTCTACGAGCAGTACTTC
>TRBD2|NA|TRBJ2-3|TRBV4-1
CAISKRAGGIDTQYF
TGCGCCATCTCAAAAAGGGCGGGAGGGATAGATACGCAGTATTTT